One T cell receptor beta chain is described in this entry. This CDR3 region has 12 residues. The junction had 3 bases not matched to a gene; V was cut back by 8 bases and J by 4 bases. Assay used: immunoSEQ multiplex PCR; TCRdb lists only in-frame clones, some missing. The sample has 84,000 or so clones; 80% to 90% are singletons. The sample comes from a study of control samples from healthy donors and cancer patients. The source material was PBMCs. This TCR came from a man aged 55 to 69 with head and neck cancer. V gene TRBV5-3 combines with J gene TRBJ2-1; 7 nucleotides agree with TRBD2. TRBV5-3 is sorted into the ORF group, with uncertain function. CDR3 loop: CASGTIYNEQFF. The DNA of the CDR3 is TGTGCCAGCGGGACTATTTACAATGAGCAGTTCTTC.